The source of this T cell receptor beta chain is a study of graft-versus-host responses after intestinal transplantation. Across the study: Each patient got anti-thymocyte globulin induction, then tacrolimus and steroids for about 3 years.

Germline V gives CDR1 MNHNS, CDR2 SASEGT. CDR3 length: 14 amino acids. Study-level findings and limits: Researchers found peak circulating GvH clone levels linked to early post-transplant HvG declines. GvH clonotypes were identified within recipient marrow, with a subset emerging first in ileum or blood. Allograft graft-versus-host to host-versus-graft clonal ratios ran high in patients with graft-donor T cell macrochimerism.

Measured with immunoSEQ multiplex PCR; TCRdb has only the in-frame clones, and not every one. The sample has about 130,000 clones, 85% to 95% seen once. About this clone itself: Its antigen is unknown. Germline and junction disagree at one end, which may indicate a read error.

The sequenced sample was unstimulated CD4+ T cells sorted from spleen or lymph node cells, obtained before intestinal transplant. This TCR was sampled from a human donor who received an intestinal transplant. The chain joins TRBV6-1 to TRBJ1-1, with a weak D call TRBD1 (5 bases). The CDR3 region has the DNA TGTGTCAGCAGTCAATTGACAGTTAACACTGAAGCTTTCTTT. Encoded protein: CVSSQLTVNTEAFF.